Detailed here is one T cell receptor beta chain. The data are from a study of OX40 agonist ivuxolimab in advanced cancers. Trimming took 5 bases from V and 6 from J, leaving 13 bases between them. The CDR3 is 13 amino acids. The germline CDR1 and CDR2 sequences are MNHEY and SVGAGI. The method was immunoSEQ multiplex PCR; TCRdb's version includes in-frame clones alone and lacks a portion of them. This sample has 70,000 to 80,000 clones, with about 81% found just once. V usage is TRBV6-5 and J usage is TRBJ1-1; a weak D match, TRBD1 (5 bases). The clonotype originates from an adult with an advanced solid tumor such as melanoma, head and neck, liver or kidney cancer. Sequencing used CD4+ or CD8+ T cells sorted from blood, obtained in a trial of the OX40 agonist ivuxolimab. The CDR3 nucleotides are TGTGCCAGCAGTCGGGTGGGGGGGGCTGAAGCTTTCTTT. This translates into CASSRVGGAEAFF.